The 4 T cell receptor beta chains listed next were all sequenced from one sample in a study of blood T cell repertoires in COVID-19. Repertoires were generated with immunoSEQ multiplex PCR, while TCRdb's copy carries only in-frame clones and drops some. The data show 180,000 or so clones, roughly 87% seen once. Sequencing used peripheral blood. Receptors were obtained from a woman aged 45-65 years with acute or convalescent COVID-19.

The genes are TRBV29-1 and TRBJ2-2, with D possibly TRBD2 on 5 matching bases. The CDR3 consists of 11 residues. V shed 5 bases and J shed 8 bases, with 9 bases lying between them. The V gene's germline CDR1 is SQVTM and CDR2 ANQGSEA. CDR3 DNA: TGCAGCGTTTCGTCGGGAGGGGAGCTGTTTTTT. Its protein product is CSVSSGGELFF.

This chain uses TRBV2 with TRBJ2-7, with 7 bases lining up with TRBD1. CDR1 is SNHLY and CDR2 is FYNNEI in the germline V gene. The J segment lost 2 bases and the V segment lost 8 bases, leaving 9 bases of the junction unmatched. This CDR3 is built from 14 residues. For the CDR3, the DNA is TGTGCCAGCTCAGGAACAGGGGATCCCTACGAGCAGTACTTC. Translated, it gives CASSGTGDPYEQYF.

The rearrangement joins TRBV4-3 to TRBJ2-7, with TRBD1 as a possible D gene (5 bases). The CDR3 sequence is 15 residues long. Per germline, CDR1 LGHNA and CDR2 YSLEER. Trimming pared 4 bases from V and 5 bases from J, leaving 18 bases between. The CDR3 reads CASSLRAEPRDEQYF. The CDR3 DNA sequence: TGCGCCAGCAGCCTCAGGGCGGAGCCTCGGGACGAGCAGTACTTC.

In its sample, this clone was seen once. The chain is built from TRBV7-2 and TRBJ1-2; D remains unclear. Germline-derived CDR1 and CDR2 are SGHTA and FQGNSA. Trimming cost V 1 base and J 5 bases, with 17 bases left between them. This CDR3 is built from 16 residues. CDR3 bases: TGTGCCAGCAGCTTAGATCGGAGGCTAGGTCTATATGGCTACACCTTC. It specifies CASSLDRRLGLYGYTF.